The subject of this entry is one TCR beta chain. These data are taken from a study of blood T cell repertoires in COVID-19. Overall study context: In each case, the material was cDNA or gDNA derived from T cells, B-cell-depleted T cells, or PBMCs.

J was trimmed by 1 base and V by 8 bases; bases with no gene match: 2. This CDR3 has 14 residues. The V gene's germline CDR1 is MGHRA and CDR2 YSYEKL. Assay: immunoSEQ multiplex PCR; the TCRdb copy retains only in-frame clones and omits some. The data show 170,000 or so clones, about 86% seen once. Material: peripheral blood. This clonotype originated in a woman aged 65 to 85 with COVID-19, enrolled during active disease. The gene calls are TRBV4-1 and TRBJ2-5; 12 nucleotides agree with TRBD1. The CDR3 region is CASGTGGFQETQYF. Here the CDR3 DNA reads TGCGCCAGCGGGACAGGGGGCTTCCAAGAGACCCAGTACTTC.